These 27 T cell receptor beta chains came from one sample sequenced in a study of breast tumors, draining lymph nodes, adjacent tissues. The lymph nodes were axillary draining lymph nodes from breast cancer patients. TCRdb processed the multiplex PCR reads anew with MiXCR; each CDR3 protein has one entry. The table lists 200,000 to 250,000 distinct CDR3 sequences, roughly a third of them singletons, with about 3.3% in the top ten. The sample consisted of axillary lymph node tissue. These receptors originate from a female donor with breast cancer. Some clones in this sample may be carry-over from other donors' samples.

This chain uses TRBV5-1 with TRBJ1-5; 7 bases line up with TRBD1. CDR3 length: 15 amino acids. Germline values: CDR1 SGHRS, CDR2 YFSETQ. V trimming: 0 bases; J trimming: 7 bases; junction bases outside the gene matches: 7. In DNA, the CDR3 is TGCGCCAGCAGCTTGGCGGCAGGGGGTGGGCAGCCCCAGCATTTT. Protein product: CASSLAAGGGQPQHF. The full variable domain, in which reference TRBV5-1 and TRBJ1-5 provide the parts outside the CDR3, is KAGVTQTPRYLIKTRGQQVTLSCSPISGHRSVSWYQQTPGQGLQFLFEYFSETQRNKGNFPGRFSGRQFSNSRSEMNVSTLELGDSALYLCASSLAAGGGQPQHFGDGTRLSIL.

This CDR3 is CASSLFRWNTTDTQYF. CDR3 nucleotide sequence: TGTGCCAGCAGTTTGTTTAGGTGGAATACCACAGATACGCAGTATTTT. The chain is built from TRBV25-1 and TRBJ2-3; D is uncertain. The CDR3 has 16 amino acids. The V and J ends lost 5 bases and 2 bases respectively, with 17 bases between them. CDR1 and CDR2 from the germline V gene are MGHDK and SYGVNS.

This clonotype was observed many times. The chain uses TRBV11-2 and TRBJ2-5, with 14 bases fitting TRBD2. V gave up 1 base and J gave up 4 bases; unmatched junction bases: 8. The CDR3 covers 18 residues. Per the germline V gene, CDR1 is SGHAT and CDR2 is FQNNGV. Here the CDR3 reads CASSLGLAGGLVRETQYF. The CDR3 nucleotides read TGTGCCAGCAGCTTAGGACTAGCGGGGGGGCTCGTGAGAGAGACCCAGTACTTC. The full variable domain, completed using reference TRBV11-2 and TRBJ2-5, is EAGVAQSPRYKIIEKRQSVAFWCNPISGHATLYWYQQILGQGPKLLIQFQNNGVVDDSQLPKDRFSAERLKGVDSTLKIQPAKLEDSAVYLCASSLGLAGGLVRETQYFGPGTRLLVL.

The DNA of the CDR3 is TGCAGCGTCGGGACAGGAGTCTTTGGCCTAACCTTC. Protein sequence: CSVGTGVFGLTF. The chain recombines TRBV29-1 with TRBJ1-2; 8 nucleotides match TRBD1. The CDR3 is 12 amino acids. The junction had 14 bases not matched to a gene; V was cut back by 6 bases and J by 14 bases. From germline, CDR1 is SQVTM and CDR2 ANQGSEA. Together with reference TRBV29-1 and TRBJ1-2, the CDR3 gives the full variable domain: SAVISQKPSRDICQRGTSLTIQCQVDSQVTMMFWYRQQPGQSLTLIATANQGSEATYESGFVIDKFPISRPNLTFSTLTVSNMSPEDSSIYLCSVGTGVFGLTFGSGTRLTVV.

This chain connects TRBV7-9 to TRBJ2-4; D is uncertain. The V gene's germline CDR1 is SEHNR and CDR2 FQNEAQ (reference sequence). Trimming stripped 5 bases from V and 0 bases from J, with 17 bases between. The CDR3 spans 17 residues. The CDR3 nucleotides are TGTGCCAGCAGCCCCGTAGATAAGTCTCTAGCCAAAAACATTCAGTACTTC. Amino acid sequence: CASSPVDKSLAKNIQYF.

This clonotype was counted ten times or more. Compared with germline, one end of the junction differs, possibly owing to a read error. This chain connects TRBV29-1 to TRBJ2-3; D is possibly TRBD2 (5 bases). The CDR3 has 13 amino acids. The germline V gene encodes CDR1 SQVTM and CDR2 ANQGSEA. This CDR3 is CAGRHHHTDTQYF. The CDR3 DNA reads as TGTGCGGGCCGACACCACCACACAGATACGCAGTATTTT.

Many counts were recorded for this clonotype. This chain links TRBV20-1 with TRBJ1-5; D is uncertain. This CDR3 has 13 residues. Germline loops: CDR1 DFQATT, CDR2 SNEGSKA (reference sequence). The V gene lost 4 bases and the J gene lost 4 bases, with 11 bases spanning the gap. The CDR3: CSATPPGNQPQHF. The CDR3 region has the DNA TGCAGTGCTACTCCTCCAGGAAATCAGCCCCAGCATTTT.

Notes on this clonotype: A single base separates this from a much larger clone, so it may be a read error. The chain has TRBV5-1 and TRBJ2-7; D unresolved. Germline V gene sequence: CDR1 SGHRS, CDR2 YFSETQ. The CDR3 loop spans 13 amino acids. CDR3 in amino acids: CASSFPGLDDQYF. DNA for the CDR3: TGCGCCAGCAGCTTTCCTGGGCTCGACGACCAGTACTTC.

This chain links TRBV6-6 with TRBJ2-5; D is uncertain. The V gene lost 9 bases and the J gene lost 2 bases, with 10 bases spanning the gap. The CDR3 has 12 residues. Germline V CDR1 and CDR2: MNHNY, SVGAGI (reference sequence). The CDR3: CAREDTQETQYF. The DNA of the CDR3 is TGTGCCAGAGAGGATACGCAAGAGACCCAGTACTTC.

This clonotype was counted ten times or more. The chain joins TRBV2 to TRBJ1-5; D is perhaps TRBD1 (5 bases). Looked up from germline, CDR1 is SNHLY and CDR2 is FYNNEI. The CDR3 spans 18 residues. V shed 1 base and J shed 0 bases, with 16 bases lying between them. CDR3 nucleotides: TGTGCCAGCAGTGAAGTTTCTACCCGGGGGGATAGCAATCAGCCCCAGCATTTT. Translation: CASSEVSTRGDSNQPQHF.

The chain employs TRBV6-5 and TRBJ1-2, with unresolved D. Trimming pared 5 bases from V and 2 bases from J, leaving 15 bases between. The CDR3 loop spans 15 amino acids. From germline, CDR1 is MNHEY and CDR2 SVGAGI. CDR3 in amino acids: CASSREFFTNYGYTF. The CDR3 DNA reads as TGTGCCAGCAGTCGGGAGTTTTTCACCAACTATGGCTACACCTTC.

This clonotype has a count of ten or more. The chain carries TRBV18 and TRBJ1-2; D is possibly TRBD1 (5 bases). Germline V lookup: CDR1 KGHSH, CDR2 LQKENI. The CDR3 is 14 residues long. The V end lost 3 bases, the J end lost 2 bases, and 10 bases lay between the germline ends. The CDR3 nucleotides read TGTGCCAGCTCACCTCGGGGCAGGAACTATGGCTACACCTTC. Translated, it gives CASSPRGRNYGYTF.

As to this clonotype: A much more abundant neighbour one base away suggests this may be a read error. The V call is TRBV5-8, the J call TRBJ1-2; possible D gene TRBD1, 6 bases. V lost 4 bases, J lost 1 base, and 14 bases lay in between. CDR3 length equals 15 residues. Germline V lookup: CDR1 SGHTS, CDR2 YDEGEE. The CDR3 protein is CASSTRDTFNYGYTF. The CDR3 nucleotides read TGTGCCAGCAGCACCAGGGACACGTTTAACTATGGCTACACCTTC.

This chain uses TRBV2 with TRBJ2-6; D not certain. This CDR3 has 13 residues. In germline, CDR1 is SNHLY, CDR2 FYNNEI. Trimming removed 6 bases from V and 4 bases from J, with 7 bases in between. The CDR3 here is CASRPRGANVLTF. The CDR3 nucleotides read TGTGCCAGCAGGCCGCGGGGGGCCAACGTCCTGACTTTC.

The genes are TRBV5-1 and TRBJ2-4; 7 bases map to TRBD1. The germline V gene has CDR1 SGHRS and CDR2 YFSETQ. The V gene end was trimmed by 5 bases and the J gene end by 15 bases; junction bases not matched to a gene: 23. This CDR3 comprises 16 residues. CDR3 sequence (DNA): TGCGCCAGCAGACCAGGGGGTCAGGGGTCGGCGGAAAAACTGTACTTC. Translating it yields CASRPGGQGSAEKLYF.

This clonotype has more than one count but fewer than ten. The CDR3 coding sequence is TGTGCCAGCAGCTTAGCTGCTACGGAATACACGCAGTATTTT. Its protein is CASSLAATEYTQYF. The V call is TRBV11-3, the J call TRBJ2-3; D is unresolved. Trimming took off 1 base at V and 9 bases at J, with 14 bases between the two ends. Germline V gives CDR1 SGHNT, CDR2 YENEEA. This CDR3 is built from 14 residues.

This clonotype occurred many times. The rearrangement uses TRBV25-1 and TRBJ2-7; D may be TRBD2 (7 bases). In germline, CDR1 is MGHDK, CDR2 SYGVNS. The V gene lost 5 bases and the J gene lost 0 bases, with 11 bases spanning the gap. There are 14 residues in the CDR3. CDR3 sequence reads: CASSWGGTSYEQYF. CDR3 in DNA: TGTGCCAGCAGTTGGGGGGGCACCTCCTACGAGCAGTACTTC.

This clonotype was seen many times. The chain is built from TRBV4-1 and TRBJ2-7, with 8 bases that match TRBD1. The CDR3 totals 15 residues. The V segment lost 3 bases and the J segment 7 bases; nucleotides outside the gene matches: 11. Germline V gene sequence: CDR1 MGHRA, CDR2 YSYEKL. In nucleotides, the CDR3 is TGCGCCAGCAGCCAGAATCCGACAGGGGAGAGGGAGCAGTACTTC. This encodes CASSQNPTGEREQYF.

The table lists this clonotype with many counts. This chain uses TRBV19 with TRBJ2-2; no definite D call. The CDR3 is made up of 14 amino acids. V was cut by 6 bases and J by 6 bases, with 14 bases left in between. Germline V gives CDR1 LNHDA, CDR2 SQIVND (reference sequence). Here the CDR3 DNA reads TGTGCCAGTAGACTAACTTGGCGGCCCGGGGAGCTGTTTTTT. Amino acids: CASRLTWRPGELFF. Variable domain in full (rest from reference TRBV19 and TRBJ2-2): DGGITQSPKYLFRKEGQNVTLSCEQNLNHDAMYWYRQDPGQGLRLIYYSQIVNDFQKGDIAEGYSVSREKKESFPLTVTSAQKNPTAFYLCASRLTWRPGELFFGEGSRLTVL.

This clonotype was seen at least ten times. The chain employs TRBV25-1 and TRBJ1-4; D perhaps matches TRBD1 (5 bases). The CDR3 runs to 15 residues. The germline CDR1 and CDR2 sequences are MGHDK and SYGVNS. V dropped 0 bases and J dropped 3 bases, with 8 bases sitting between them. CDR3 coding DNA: TGTGCCAGCAGTGAATACAAGGGGTCTAATGAAAAACTGTTTTTT. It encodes CASSEYKGSNEKLFF.

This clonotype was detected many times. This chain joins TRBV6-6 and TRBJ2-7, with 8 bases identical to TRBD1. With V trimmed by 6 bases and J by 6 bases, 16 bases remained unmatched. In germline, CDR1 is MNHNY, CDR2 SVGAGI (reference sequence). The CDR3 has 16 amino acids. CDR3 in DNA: TGTGCCAGCAGGCTCGAGGGACAGGTACGTAGATGCGAGCAGTACTTC. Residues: CASRLEGQVRRCEQYF.

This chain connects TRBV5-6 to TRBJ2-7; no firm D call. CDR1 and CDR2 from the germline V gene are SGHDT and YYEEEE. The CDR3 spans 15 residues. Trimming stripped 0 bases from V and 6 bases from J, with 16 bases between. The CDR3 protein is CASSLGWAQLSEQYF. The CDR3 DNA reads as TGTGCCAGCAGCTTGGGTTGGGCCCAGCTTTCCGAGCAGTACTTC.

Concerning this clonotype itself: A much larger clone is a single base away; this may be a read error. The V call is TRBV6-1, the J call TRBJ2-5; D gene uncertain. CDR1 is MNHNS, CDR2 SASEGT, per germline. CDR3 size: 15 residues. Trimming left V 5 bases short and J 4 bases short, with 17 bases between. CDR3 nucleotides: TGTGCCAGCAGTCACGAGAATGGGGTTGGAGAGACCCAGTACTTC. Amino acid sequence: CASSHENGVGETQYF.

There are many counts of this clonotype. The CDR3 loop is CASNEGGYTF. CDR3 DNA: TGTGCCAGCAACGAGGGCGGCTACACCTTC. The chain joins TRBV19 to TRBJ1-2; D gene unclear. The CDR3 runs to 10 residues. V was cut by 9 bases and J by 8 bases, with 10 bases left in between. Germline V gene lookup returns CDR1 LNHDA and CDR2 SQIVND (reference sequence).

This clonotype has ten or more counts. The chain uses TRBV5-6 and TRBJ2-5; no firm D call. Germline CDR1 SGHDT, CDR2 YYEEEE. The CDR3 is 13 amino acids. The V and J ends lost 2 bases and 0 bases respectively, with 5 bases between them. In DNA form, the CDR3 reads TGTGCCAGCAGCTTCGTCAACCAAGAGACCCAGTACTTC. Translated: CASSFVNQETQYF. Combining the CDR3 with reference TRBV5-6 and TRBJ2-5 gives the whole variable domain DAGVTQSPTHLIKTRGQQVTLRCSPKSGHDTVSWYQQALGQGPQFIFQYYEEEERQRGNFPDRFSGHQFPNYSSELNVNALLLGDSALYLCASSFVNQETQYFGPGTRLLVL.

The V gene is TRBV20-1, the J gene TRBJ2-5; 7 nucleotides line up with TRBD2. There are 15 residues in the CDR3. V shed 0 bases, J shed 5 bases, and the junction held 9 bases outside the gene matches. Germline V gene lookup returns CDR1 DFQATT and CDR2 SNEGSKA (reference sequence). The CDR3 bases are TGCAGTGCTAGAGATATTGGAGCGGGGCGGGAGACCCAGTACTTC. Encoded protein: CSARDIGAGRETQYF.

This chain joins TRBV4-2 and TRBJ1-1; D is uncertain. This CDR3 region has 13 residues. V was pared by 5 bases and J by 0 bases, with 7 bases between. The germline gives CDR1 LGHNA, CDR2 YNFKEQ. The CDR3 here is CASSDRVNTEAFF. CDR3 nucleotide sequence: TGTGCCAGCAGCGATAGGGTGAACACTGAAGCTTTCTTT.